The source of this TCR beta chain is a study of vaccination effects on CD4 cells after COVID-19. Study summary: Early and late time points after vaccination were used to sample a few convalescent patients. Findings and limits, study-wide: Marked contraction was observed in infection-induced and vaccine-induced clones late after vaccination.

TCRdb's copy holds only in-frame clones and misses some; the assay was immunoSEQ multiplex PCR. This table holds 35,000 to 55,000 clones, approximately 82% found once. From germline, CDR1 is LGHDT and CDR2 YNNKEL (reference sequence). With V trimmed by 1 base and J by 7 bases, 4 bases remained unmatched. CDR3 length: 14 amino acids. About this clone itself: Antigen: not known.

Culture lasted over 9 days before CD4+ T cell isolation. The person had a PCR-confirmed SARS-CoV-2 infection during March to December 2020. Two doses of either BNT162b2 or mRNA-1273 were given to each participant. IL-2 medium supplanted half the medium on days 3 and 7. The sequence derives from a human donor who had a prior SARS-CoV-2 infection. The sample consisted of CD4+ T cells from PBMCs cultured without peptide, taken after COVID-19 vaccination. The J gene is TRBJ1-1, the V gene TRBV3-1 (or the pseudogene TRBV3-2), with 9 bases aligning to TRBD1. Here the CDR3 DNA reads TGTGCCAGCAGCCAAGCACAGGGGGCTCGTGAAGCTTTCTTT. Residues: CASSQAQGAREAFF.